The rows below give T cell receptor beta chains drawn from one sample of a study of blood T cell repertoires in COVID-19. The assay was immunoSEQ multiplex PCR, and TCRdb's table has in-frame clones only and misses some. This sample has fewer than 150,000 clones, with roughly 85% found just once. Specimen: peripheral blood. These TCRs come from a man over 45 with acute or convalescent COVID-19. Each CDR3 is given with its conserved first and last residue. D genes are given only for firm matches. Expanded clones are given a class, and other clones once, few, many or no size at all.

clone_size	v_call	d_call	j_call	cdr3_aa	cdr3_nt
.	TRBV28	.	TRBJ2-7	CASSMLSSSVEQYF	TGTGCCAGCAGTATGCTTTCGTCTAGCGTCGAGCAGTACTTC
.	TRBV9	.	TRBJ2-7	CASSGPHRETEQYF	TGTGCCAGCAGCGGGCCTCACCGGGAAACCGAGCAGTACTTC
.	TRBV9	.	TRBJ2-3	CASSAPPYATDTQYF	TGTGCCAGCAGCGCCCCCCCTTACGCGACAGATACGCAGTATTTT
.	TRBV7-6	TRBD1	TRBJ2-1	CASSLGGTGAVEQFF	TGTGCCAGCAGCTTAGGGGGAACAGGGGCGGTTGAGCAGTTCTTC
.	TRBV3-1/TRBV3-2	.	TRBJ2-2	CASSQEGDFSANGGELFF	TGTGCCAGCAGCCAAGAGGGGGACTTTTCCGCGAACGGCGGGGAGCTGTTTTTT
.	TRBV25-1	.	TRBJ2-2	CASSESQKNTGELFF	TGTGCCAGCAGTGAATCCCAGAAGAACACCGGGGAGCTGTTTTTT
.	TRBV30	TRBD1	TRBJ1-2	CAWRGDRPYGYTF	TGTGCCTGGAGAGGGGACAGGCCCTATGGCTACACCTTC
.	TRBV10-3	TRBD1	TRBJ1-1	CAISERPTGVGTEAFF	TGTGCCATCAGTGAGAGGCCCACAGGGGTCGGGACTGAAGCTTTCTTT
few	TRBV30	.	TRBJ2-7	CALEELAAYEQYF	TGTGCCCTGGAGGAGTTGGCTGCCTACGAGCAGTACTTC
.	TRBV2	TRBD2	TRBJ2-2	CASSVALAGNTGELFF	TGTGCCAGCAGTGTGGCCCTAGCGGGGAACACCGGGGAGCTGTTTTTT
once	TRBV3-1/TRBV3-2	.	TRBJ2-1	CASSPPGFGNEQFF	TGTGCCAGCAGCCCTCCGGGGTTCGGCAATGAGCAGTTCTTC
.	TRBV27	TRBD1	TRBJ1-1	CASSRRGATGADGEAFF	TGTGCCAGCAGCCGTAGGGGAGCGACAGGGGCGGATGGTGAAGCTTTCTTT
.	TRBV27	.	TRBJ2-2	CASGGMTGELFF	TGTGCCAGCGGGGGGATGACCGGGGAGCTGTTTTTT
.	TRBV7-8	TRBD2	TRBJ2-2	CASSPRGTSGGNTGELFF	TGTGCCAGCAGCCCGCGAGGGACTAGCGGGGGGAACACCGGGGAGCTGTTTTTT
.	TRBV5-8	TRBD1	TRBJ1-5	CASSVPGQGAQPQHF	TGTGCCAGCAGCGTGCCGGGACAGGGGGCCCAGCCCCAGCATTTT
.	TRBV7-9	TRBD1	TRBJ2-5	CASSYALDRGKETQYF	TGTGCCAGCAGCTACGCCCTGGACAGGGGTAAAGAGACCCAGTACTTC
.	TRBV6-1	.	TRBJ1-2	CASSEGQAFGYTF	TGTGCCAGCAGTGAAGGACAAGCCTTTGGCTACACCTTC
few	TRBV29-1	.	TRBJ1-3	CSVGQYGNTIYF	TGCAGCGTTGGACAGTATGGAAACACCATATATTTT
once	TRBV11-2	TRBD1	TRBJ2-7	CASNQLRDRGFNEQYF	TGTGCCAGCAACCAACTCCGGGACAGAGGGTTCAACGAGCAGTACTTC
.	TRBV19	TRBD2	TRBJ2-3	CATLTSGRARDTQYF	TGTGCCACTTTGACTAGCGGGAGGGCCCGGGATACGCAGTATTTT
.	TRBV7-2	.	TRBJ1-2	CASSSGSNYGYTF	TGTGCCAGCAGCTCGGGGTCTAACTATGGCTACACCTTC
few	TRBV6-6	TRBD1	TRBJ2-6	CASRSGTDGANVLTF	TGTGCCAGTCGGTCCGGGACAGATGGGGCCAACGTCCTGACTTTC
few	TRBV28	TRBD1	TRBJ1-2	CASRRTGGYGYTF	TGTGCCAGCAGACGGACAGGGGGTTATGGCTACACCTTC
.	TRBV5-6	TRBD1	TRBJ1-6	CASRSGTGVSPLHF	TGTGCCAGCAGATCCGGGACAGGGGTTTCGCCCCTCCACTTT
few	TRBV7-8	.	TRBJ1-1	CASSLGDYEAFF	TGTGCCAGCAGCTTAGGGGACTATGAAGCTTTCTTT
.	TRBV5-1	.	TRBJ2-4	CASRMDSDLAKNIQYF	TGCGCCAGCAGAATGGACAGTGACCTAGCCAAAAACATTCAGTACTTC
once	TRBV6-6	TRBD1	TRBJ1-6	CASSYSGQGRGSPLHF	TGTGCCAGCAGTTACTCAGGACAGGGAAGGGGATCACCCCTCCACTTT
.	TRBV9	.	TRBJ1-2	CASSGPGLGFLGYTF	TGTGCCAGCAGCGGCCCGGGACTTGGGTTTTTAGGCTACACCTTC
.	TRBV11-3	TRBD2	TRBJ2-5	CASSFREARQETQYF	TGTGCCAGCAGCTTTCGGGAGGCCAGACAAGAGACCCAGTACTTC
once	TRBV7-3	.	TRBJ1-1	CARRGSGNTEAFF	TGTGCCAGACGAGGCTCGGGAAACACTGAAGCTTTCTTT
.	TRBV19	.	TRBJ1-2	CASSIPRVDGYTF	TGTGCCAGTAGTATCCCCCGGGTTGATGGCTACACCTTC
.	TRBV7-9	TRBD2	TRBJ2-1	CASSPSGGRSYNEQFF	TGTGCCAGCAGCCCAAGCGGGGGACGCTCCTACAATGAGCAGTTCTTC
.	TRBV2	TRBD1	TRBJ2-7	CASRREGTGVHEQYF	TGTGCCAGCAGGAGGGAGGGGACAGGGGTTCACGAGCAGTACTTC
.	TRBV5-3	.	TRBJ2-7	CARSMDSCSSYEQYF	TGTGCCAGAAGCATGGACAGTTGTAGCTCCTACGAGCAGTACTTC
.	TRBV18	.	TRBJ1-3	CASSPDRSSGNTIYF	TGTGCCAGCTCACCCGATCGGAGCTCTGGAAACACCATATATTTT
.	TRBV5-5	TRBD1	TRBJ1-3	CASSPRTGGANTIYF	TGTGCCAGCAGCCCTAGGACAGGGGGCGCAAACACCATATATTTT
.	TRBV12-3/TRBV12-4	.	TRBJ1-1	CASSTTGSEAFF	TGTGCCAGCAGTACTACAGGATCTGAAGCTTTCTTT
few	TRBV19	TRBD1	TRBJ1-5	CASGTGRSGNQPQHF	TGTGCCAGTGGGACAGGGAGAAGTGGGAATCAGCCCCAGCATTTT
.	TRBV6-2/TRBV6-3	.	TRBJ2-7	CASSYSSQRAYEQYF	TGTGCCAGCAGTTACTCGAGTCAGCGGGCCTACGAGCAGTACTTC
.	TRBV3-1/TRBV3-2	TRBD1	TRBJ1-6	CASSLSEGQGSSYNSPLHF	TGTGCCAGCAGCCTAAGCGAGGGACAGGGGAGCTCCTATAATTCACCCCTCCACTTT
.	TRBV4-1	.	TRBJ1-2	CASSQVSTEAWGYTF	TGCGCCAGCAGCCAAGTCTCCACGGAAGCGTGGGGCTACACCTTC
.	TRBV9	.	TRBJ1-3	CASSGRGNTIYF	TGTGCCAGCAGCGGTCGTGGAAACACCATATATTTT
.	TRBV28	.	TRBJ1-3	CASSPWSRGNTIYF	TGTGCCAGCAGCCCATGGTCGAGAGGAAACACCATATATTTT
.	TRBV27	.	TRBJ2-7	CASSLGAGVDPLGNEQYF	TGTGCCAGCAGTTTAGGGGCAGGGGTGGACCCTCTGGGCAACGAGCAGTACTTC
.	TRBV19	.	TRBJ2-3	CASSIRQATDTQYF	TGTGCCAGTAGTATAAGGCAGGCCACAGATACGCAGTATTTT
.	TRBV5-1	TRBD1	TRBJ1-3	CASSFQPGQGPGNTIYF	TGCGCCAGCAGCTTTCAACCGGGACAGGGACCTGGAAACACCATATATTTT
.	TRBV4-1	TRBD2	TRBJ2-1	CASSGGGWGSYNEQFF	TGCGCCAGCAGCGGGGGGGGATGGGGCTCCTACAATGAGCAGTTCTTC
.	TRBV5-1	.	TRBJ2-2	CASSSDGENTGELFF	TGCGCCAGCAGCTCGGACGGGGAGAACACCGGGGAGCTGTTTTTT
.	TRBV21-1	.	TRBJ2-7	CASSKGGRGTYEQYF	TGTGCCAGCAGCAAAGGCGGCAGAGGAACCTACGAGCAGTACTTC